These 16 T cell receptor beta chains originate from one sample sequenced in a study of blood T cells in healthy people across ages. Together with a sample-barcoded 5' primer, a J-beta primer mix was included in a second PCR lasting about 6 to 12 cycles. TCRdb called the 5' RACE reads again in MiXCR, with one record for every CDR3 protein. The repertoire has approximately 820,000 distinct CDR3 sequences, around 43% of them found once; the top ten carry about 21%. The sequencing sample was made of blood. These receptors were taken from a man in his fifties or sixties in good health.

The chain links TRBV3-1 to TRBJ1-1; D call uncertain. The CDR3 is made up of 14 amino acids. Germline V gene data show CDR1 as LGHDT and CDR2 as YNNKEL (reference sequence). Trimming removed 3 bases at V and 6 bases at J, with 14 bases between. This chain's CDR3 is CASSQAPVGAEAFF. Written as DNA, the CDR3 is TGTGCCAGCAGCCAGGCCCCCGTCGGTGCTGAAGCTTTCTTT.

This clonotype has only a few counts. An end of the junction does not agree with germline; a read error may underlie this. The chain carries TRBV7-2 and TRBJ2-3, with 7 bases that match TRBD2. CDR1 and CDR2 from the germline V gene are SGHTA and FQGNSA. The CDR3 is 15 amino acids. The CDR3 here is CASSLEAGRADTQYF. The DNA for the CDR3 is TGTGCCAGCAGTTTAGAGGCGGGGAGGGCAGATACGCAGTATTTT.

The chain employs TRBV3-1 and TRBJ2-3; D call uncertain. CDR1 LGHDT and CDR2 YNNKEL come from the germline V gene (reference sequence). The CDR3 extends over 15 amino acids. V was clipped by 0 bases and J by 2 bases, with 9 bases between them. Here the CDR3 reads CASSQETGPTDTQYF. CDR3 bases: TGTGCCAGCAGCCAAGAGACGGGCCCCACAGATACGCAGTATTTT.

The V call is TRBV27, the J call TRBJ1-2; weak D call: TRBD1 (5 bases). V was clipped by 2 bases and J by 8 bases, with 15 bases between them. CDR1 and CDR2 from the germline V gene are MNHEY and SMNVEV (reference sequence). The CDR3 is 14 residues long. The CDR3 spells CASSLVGAPRGYTF. The CDR3 region has the DNA TGTGCCAGCAGTTTAGTAGGGGCGCCTAGGGGCTACACCTTC.

This chain joins TRBV12-3 or TRBV12-4 and TRBJ2-3; D possibly corresponds to TRBD2 (5 bases). V was shortened by 2 bases and J by 4 bases, with 13 bases between the two germline ends. This CDR3 has 15 residues. CDR3 nucleotides: TGTGCCAGCAGTTTAATGGCGGTCGGGGCAGATACGCAGTATTTT. This codes for CASSLMAVGADTQYF.

The V gene is TRBV6-2 or TRBV6-3, the J gene TRBJ2-3; D unclear. CDR1 MNHEY and CDR2 SVGEGT come from the germline V gene. V was clipped by 0 bases and J by 1 base, with 8 bases between them. This CDR3 region has 15 residues. CDR3 bases: TGTGCCAGCAGTTACTCGGTGGACCGCACAGATACGCAGTATTTT. Protein: CASSYSVDRTDTQYF.

The CDR3 sequence is CASSLTRGAFNEQYF. The CDR3 DNA sequence: TGTGCCAGCAGCTTAACCAGGGGCGCATTCAACGAGCAGTACTTC. The chain joins TRBV7-2 to TRBJ2-7; TRBD1 is a possible D gene (6 bases). There are 15 residues in the CDR3. Trimming pared 2 bases from V and 5 bases from J, leaving 16 bases between. CDR1 and CDR2 from the germline V gene are SGHTA and FQGNSA.

At least ten counts were recorded for this clonotype. The genes are TRBV9 and TRBJ2-7; 8 nucleotides align to TRBD1. This CDR3 is 15 amino acids long. CDR1 is SGDLS, CDR2 YYNGEE, per germline. The V segment lost 2 bases and the J segment 1 base; nucleotides outside the gene matches: 5. CDR3 DNA: TGTGCCAGCAGCGTGGGACAGGCTACATCCTACGAGCAGTACTTC. Translated: CASSVGQATSYEQYF.

This clonotype appeared many times. V gene TRBV6-2 or TRBV6-3 combines with J gene TRBJ2-7, with D possibly TRBD1 on 6 matching bases. V was cut by 6 bases and J by 5 bases, with 11 bases left in between. The CDR3 contains 12 residues. Germline V lookup: CDR1 MNHEY, CDR2 SVGEGT. The CDR3 loop is CASSRTGNEQYF. The CDR3 DNA is TGTGCCAGCAGCCGTACAGGGAACGAGCAGTACTTC.

The chain uses TRBV12-3 or TRBV12-4 and TRBJ2-5; D might be TRBD1 or TRBD2, each matching 5 bases. This CDR3 is 14 amino acids long. Trimming took 5 bases from V and 11 from J, leaving 21 bases between them. DNA for the CDR3: TGTGCCAGCAGTGTCCAGGGACCAATACAGGAGCAGTACTTC. It yields the protein CASSVQGPIQEQYF.

This clonotype turned up a few times. The chain joins TRBV6-5 to TRBJ2-1, with 8 nucleotides matching TRBD2. The CDR3 is made up of 16 amino acids. CDR1 is MNHEY and CDR2 is SVGAGI in the germline V gene. V dropped 0 bases and J dropped 7; count of bases not matched to a gene: 8. CDR3: CASSYSLAGLGNEQFF. The CDR3 nucleotides are TGTGCCAGCAGTTACTCGCTAGCGGGCCTGGGGAATGAGCAGTTCTTC.

The V and J genes are TRBV6-2 or TRBV6-3 and TRBJ1-5; unclear D gene. The V gene's germline CDR1 is MNHEY and CDR2 SVGEGT. CDR3 length equals 15 residues. Trimming left V 2 bases short and J 0 bases short, with 8 bases between. CDR3 residues: CASSYRRISNQPQHF. The CDR3 nucleotides read TGTGCCAGCAGTTACCGGCGGATTAGCAATCAGCCCCAGCATTTT.

This clonotype was recorded a few times. CDR3 sequence (DNA): TGCGCCAGCAGCATACAGGGGGCCAGGGCTGAAAAACTGTTTTTT. Protein sequence: CASSIQGARAEKLFF. The chain carries TRBV5-1 and TRBJ1-4; 9 nucleotides align to TRBD1. The V gene end was trimmed by 4 bases and the J gene end by 7 bases; junction bases not matched to a gene: 8. This CDR3 comprises 15 residues. The V gene's germline CDR1 is SGHRS and CDR2 YFSETQ.

Here the CDR3 DNA reads TGTGCCAGCAGTAACCGCAGGGATTATGGCTACACCTTC. This gives the protein CASSNRRDYGYTF. The chain is built from TRBV6-2 or TRBV6-3 and TRBJ1-2; D may be TRBD1 (5 bases). Germline loops: CDR1 MNHEY, CDR2 SVGEGT. The CDR3 spans 13 residues. Trimming took 5 bases from V and 5 from J, leaving 12 bases between them.

The chain uses TRBV14 and TRBJ2-1, with a tentative D call TRBD2 (5 bases). Between the trimmed V and J ends, which lost 0 bases and 1 base, there was a span of 10 bases. From germline, CDR1 is SGHDN and CDR2 FVKESK. This CDR3 contains 16 residues. DNA for the CDR3: TGTGCCAGCAGCCAAGAGTTCGGGGTTTCCTACAATGAGCAGTTCTTC. Encoded protein: CASSQEFGVSYNEQFF.

This clonotype appeared a few times. The CDR3 nucleotides read TGTGCCACCGAAAAGGGGGGGGGCCTGGGAGATACGCAGTATTTT. Translation gives CATEKGGGLGDTQYF. The V call is TRBV12-3 or TRBV12-4, the J call TRBJ2-3, with D maybe TRBD2 (7 bases). Trimming cost V 10 bases and J 5 bases, with 22 bases left between them. The CDR3 covers 15 residues.